These T cell receptor beta chains were read from a single sample in a study of T cell repertoires in cytomegalovirus infection. No antigens are known for them. TCRdb processed the reads anew with MiXCR; each CDR3 protein has one entry. The sample yields around 770,000 distinct CDR3 sequences, about 29% seen once. Sequencing was performed on cultured CD8+ T cells from PBMCs, taken from culture after CMV antigen stimulation. Receptors were obtained from a human donor in good health (CMV status not recorded). Some clones in this sample may be carry-over from other donors' samples. Both conserved end residues are part of each CDR3. The D gene is left open where the match is weak. Not all rows give a size; the values are once, few, many and, for expanded clones, a class.

clone_size j_call v_call d_call cdr3_aa cdr3_nt
many TRBJ1-1 TRBV7-6 TRBD1 CASSPRDRGVTEAFF TGTGCCAGCAGCCCCAGGGACAGGGGTGTCACTGAAGCTTTCTTT
many TRBJ2-3 TRBV7-8 . CASRIGSTDTQYF TGTGCCAGCCGCATAGGTAGCACAGATACGCAGTATTTT
. TRBJ2-7 TRBV6-5 . CASGTAGVFYEQYF TGTGCCAGCGGGACAGCGGGGGTTTTCTACGAGCAGTACTTC
few TRBJ1-1 TRBV5-4 . CASSPRDNWNTEAFF TGTGCCAGCAGCCCCAGGGACAATTGGAACACTGAAGCTTTCTTT
. TRBJ2-2 TRBV12-3/TRBV12-4 TRBD2 CASSSTLAGETGELFF TGTGCCAGCAGCTCGACCCTAGCGGGTGAGACCGGGGAGCTGTTTTTT
few TRBJ2-1 TRBV6-5 TRBD2 CASSAFAGGRNNEQFF TGTGCCAGCAGTGCCTTTGCGGGGGGGCGAAACAATGAGCAGTTCTTC
once TRBJ1-3 TRBV20-1 . CSARVSGPNTIYF TGCAGTGCTAGAGTATCGGGACCAAACACCATATATTTT
. TRBJ1-2 TRBV13 TRBD1 CASSFGQGASYGYTF TGTGCCAGCAGCTTCGGACAGGGGGCAAGCTATGGCTACACCTTC
few TRBJ1-1 TRBV6-1 TRBD1 CASSDWGTGPDTEAFF TGTGCCAGCAGTGATTGGGGGACAGGGCCAGACACTGAAGCTTTCTTT
. TRBJ2-6 TRBV9 TRBD1 CASSVATGQATPGANVLTF TGTGCCAGCAGCGTAGCTACGGGACAGGCGACCCCAGGGGCCAACGTCCTGACTTTC
. TRBJ2-3 TRBV7-6 . CASSYEPGALFTQYF TGTGCCAGCAGCTATGAGCCGGGGGCCCTTTTTACGCAGTATTTT
. TRBJ1-4 TRBV5-6 . CASSRDDREKLFF TGTGCCAGCAGCCGGGACGATCGAGAAAAACTGTTTTTT
few TRBJ2-1 TRBV14 TRBD1 CASSNLPGQGSNEQFF TGTGCCAGCAGCAATCTACCGGGACAGGGTAGCAATGAGCAGTTCTTC
few TRBJ1-1 TRBV7-6 . CASSSPTKRGNEAFF TGTGCCAGCAGCTCACCGACTAAGAGGGGGAATGAAGCTTTCTTT
few TRBJ1-2 TRBV19 TRBD1 CASSPGQGPYYGYTF TGTGCCAGTAGTCCCGGACAGGGACCTTACTATGGCTACACCTTC
. TRBJ1-5 TRBV6-1 TRBD1 CASSEFRGLDQPQHF TGTGCCAGCAGTGAATTCAGGGGGCTTGATCAGCCCCAGCATTTT
few TRBJ1-4 TRBV5-1 . CASSLEQVGEKLFF TGCGCCAGCAGCTTGGAACAGGTTGGGGAAAAACTGTTTTTT
. TRBJ2-3 TRBV9 . CASRDSGASTDTQYF TGTGCCAGCAGGGACTCGGGTGCTAGCACAGATACGCAGTATTTT
few TRBJ1-4 TRBV4-1 . CASSPHAGLSTNEKLFF TGCGCCAGCAGCCCCCACGCGGGACTTTCAACTAATGAAAAACTGTTTTTT
. TRBJ1-3 TRBV4-3 . CASSPSGLSSSGNTIYF TGCGCCAGCAGCCCATCGGGACTGTCGAGCTCTGGAAACACCATATATTTT
. TRBJ2-1 TRBV7-9 TRBD1 CASSVPGQEQFF TGTGCCAGCAGCGTACCGGGACAGGAGCAGTTCTTC
. TRBJ2-3 TRBV7-6 . CASRLVGTDTQYF TGTGCCAGCCGACTAGTCGGCACAGATACGCAGTATTTT
many TRBJ2-1 TRBV7-9 TRBD2 CASSLERGRYNEQFF TGTGCCAGCAGCTTGGAGCGGGGCCGATACAATGAGCAGTTCTTC
. TRBJ1-5 TRBV7-8 TRBD1 CASVTGDSNQPQHF TGTGCCAGCGTCACAGGGGATAGCAATCAGCCCCAGCATTTT
few TRBJ1-2 TRBV6-6 . CASSYSADQRLYGYTF TGTGCCAGCAGTTACTCGGCAGACCAAAGACTCTATGGCTACACCTTC
. TRBJ2-5 TRBV3-1 TRBD2 CASSQDLRIAGSQETQYF TGTGCCAGCAGCCAAGATCTTAGGATAGCGGGGAGCCAAGAGACCCAGTACTTC
. TRBJ1-1 TRBV6-8 . CATKMNTEAFF TGTGCCACCAAGATGAACACTGAAGCTTTCTTT
. TRBJ2-5 TRBV4-1 TRBD2 CASSQDWRGFTETQYF TGCGCCAGCAGCCAAGATTGGCGGGGGTTTACGGAGACCCAGTACTTC
many TRBJ1-5 TRBV6-6 . CASNPYSNQPQHF TGTGCCAGCAACCCATATAGCAATCAGCCCCAGCATTTT
. TRBJ1-5 TRBV5-6 TRBD1 CASSLGTGPYRPQHF TGTGCCAGCAGCTTGGGGACAGGACCCTATAGGCCCCAGCATTTT
. TRBJ1-3 TRBV10-3 TRBD1 CAIRTYSGTGESGNTIYF TGTGCCATCAGGACATACTCCGGGACAGGGGAATCTGGAAACACCATATATTTT
few TRBJ1-4 TRBV2 . CASQREGNNEKLFF TGTGCCTCCCAAAGGGAAGGGAACAATGAAAAACTGTTTTTT
few TRBJ2-3 TRBV20-1 . CSARGGLDSYTQYF TGCAGTGCTAGAGGTGGGCTGGACTCTTATACGCAGTATTTT
. TRBJ1-5 TRBV27 . CASSPRQEPHQPQHF TGTGCCAGCAGTCCGCGACAGGAGCCCCATCAGCCCCAGCATTTT
. TRBJ2-7 TRBV12-3/TRBV12-4 . CASSLLQGPEQYF TGTGCCAGCAGTTTACTCCAGGGACCCGAGCAGTACTTC
. TRBJ2-5 TRBV4-1 TRBD2 CASSQAPPGGLQETQYF TGCGCCAGCAGCCAAGCCCCCCCGGGAGGATTACAAGAGACCCAGTACTTC
. TRBJ1-2 TRBV28 . CASSFSENYGYTF TGTGCCAGCAGTTTCTCTGAGAACTATGGCTACACCTTC
. TRBJ1-2 TRBV25-1 TRBD1 CASSETGAYGYTF TGTGCCAGCAGTGAGACAGGGGCCTATGGCTACACCTTC
many TRBJ1-2 TRBV7-2 . CASSLVGGLAALNYGYTF TGTGCCAGCAGCTTAGTCGGGGGACTGGCAGCCTTGAACTATGGCTACACCTTC
once TRBJ1-2 TRBV11-2 . CASSVTLGAAVYGYTF TGTGCCAGCAGCGTGACCTTAGGTGCCGCCGTCTATGGCTACACCTTC
. TRBJ1-4 TRBV7-9 . CASSLNSPEDEKLFF TGTGCCAGCAGCTTAAATTCGCCGGAGGATGAAAAACTGTTTTTT
. TRBJ1-3 TRBV7-9 TRBD1 CASSPPTGVINTIYF TGTGCCAGCAGCCCACCGACAGGGGTTATAAACACCATATATTTT
. TRBJ2-5 TRBV27 TRBD1 CATVQGAAETQYF TGTGCCACCGTACAGGGGGCCGCGGAGACCCAGTACTTC
. TRBJ2-3 TRBV25-1 . CASSRRGATDTQYF TGTGCCAGCTCCAGAAGGGGAGCCACAGATACGCAGTATTTT
few TRBJ1-2 TRBV6-5 . CASSYRTTNYGYTF TGTGCCAGCAGTTACCGGACAACTAACTATGGCTACACCTTC
. TRBJ2-7 TRBV3-1 . CASSRGASSYEQYF TGTGCCAGCAGCCGAGGGGCAAGCTCCTACGAGCAGTACTTC
few TRBJ1-4 TRBV19 . CASTFQRARLNEKLFF TGTGCCAGTACCTTCCAAAGAGCCAGGCTGAATGAAAAACTGTTTTTT